This TCR beta chain appears in the sequencing data of a study of beta chain features in type 1 diabetes. This clone was seen only a few times. What it binds is unknown. The junction and the germline gene differ at one end; a read error may be behind it. cDNA synthesis used the whole RNA isolate, giving expressed TCRB sequences. The method was immunoSEQ multiplex PCR; TCRdb's version includes in-frame clones alone and lacks a portion of them. The sample holds 350,000 to 400,000 clones, 10% to 15% seen once. Study-level results: Moderately but significantly shorter TCRB CDR3s were found in Type 1 diabetes patients in all four CD4+ subsets.

CDR3 length equals 15 residues. Germline lookup yields CDR1 SGHTA and CDR2 FQGNSA. The rearrangement uses TRBV7-2 and TRBJ2-1; 13 positions agree with TRBD2. The sample was naive CD4+ T cells from blood. The TCR sequence derives from a woman aged 18-29 years with type 1 diabetes. The CDR3 loop reads CASTLGLAGVDEQFF. Written as DNA, the CDR3 is TGTGCCAGCACCTTAGGACTAGCGGGGGTGGATGAGCAGTTCTTC.